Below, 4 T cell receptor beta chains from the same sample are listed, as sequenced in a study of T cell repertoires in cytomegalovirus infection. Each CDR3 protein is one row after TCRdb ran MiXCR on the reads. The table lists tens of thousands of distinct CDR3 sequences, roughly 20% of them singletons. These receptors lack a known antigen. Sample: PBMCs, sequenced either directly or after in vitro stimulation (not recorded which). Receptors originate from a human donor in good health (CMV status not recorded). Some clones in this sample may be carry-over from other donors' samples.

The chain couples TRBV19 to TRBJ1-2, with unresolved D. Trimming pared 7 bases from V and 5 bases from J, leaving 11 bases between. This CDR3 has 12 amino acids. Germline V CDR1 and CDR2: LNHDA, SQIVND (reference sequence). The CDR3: CASNRGGYGYTF. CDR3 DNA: TGTGCCAGTAATCGGGGAGGATATGGCTACACCTTC.

Here the CDR3 DNA reads TGTGCCAGCAGTGAACGCAGACACAATGAGCAGTTCTTC. Protein sequence: CASSERRHNEQFF. The V and J genes are TRBV2 and TRBJ2-1; D ambiguous. The CDR3 sequence is 13 residues long. The ends were cut back, 2 bases at V and 5 bases at J, with 7 bases in the middle. Germline CDR1 reads SNHLY; CDR2 reads FYNNEI. The variable domain in full, completed from reference TRBV2 and TRBJ2-1, reads EPEVTQTPSHQVTQMGQEVILRCVPISNHLYFYWYRQILGQKVEFLVSFYNNEISEKSEIFDDQFSVERPDGSNFTLKIRSTKLEDSAMYFCASSERRHNEQFFGPGTRLTVL.

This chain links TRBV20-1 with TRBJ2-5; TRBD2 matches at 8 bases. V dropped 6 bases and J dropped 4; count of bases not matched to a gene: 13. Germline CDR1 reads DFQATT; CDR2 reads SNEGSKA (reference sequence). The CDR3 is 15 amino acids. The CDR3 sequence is CSAQSSGFLRETQYF. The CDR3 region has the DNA TGCAGTGCCCAGTCTAGCGGGTTTCTTCGAGAGACCCAGTACTTC.

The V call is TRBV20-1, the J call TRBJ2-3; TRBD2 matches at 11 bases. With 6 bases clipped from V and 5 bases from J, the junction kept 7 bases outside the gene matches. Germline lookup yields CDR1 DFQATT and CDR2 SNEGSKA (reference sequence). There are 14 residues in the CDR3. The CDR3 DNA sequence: TGCAGTGCCGACCTAGCGGGAGGTAGAGATACGCAGTATTTT. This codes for CSADLAGGRDTQYF.